The clone carrying this TCR beta chain has at least ten counts. The antigen remains undetermined. Amplification of the TCR beta CDR3 regions used RNA transcripts (as template). The library came from an HTBI-primed first-round RT-PCR and a second-round multiplex PCR. A single record per CDR3 protein comes from TCRdb applying MiXCR to the multiplex PCR reads. The table records around 660,000 distinct CDR3 sequences, approximately 39% of them present only once. The data were taken from a study of Graves' ophthalmopathy and Graves' hyperthyroidism. Study conclusions and caveats: It was with approximately 69% sensitivity and 72.22% specificity that the model predicted ophthalmopathy progression.

Presentation of ophthalmopathy in the donors involved moderate-to-severe activity, CAS ≥3, NOSPECS ≥4 and a duration under 3 months. Germline V CDR1 and CDR2: SEHNR, FQNEAQ (reference sequence). CDR3 length: 14 residues. The V and J ends lost 5 bases and 3 bases, in that order; junction bases with no gene match: 3. This receptor was obtained from an adult man with Graves' ophthalmopathy. The specimen was peripheral blood. V is TRBV7-9 and J is TRBJ2-5, with TRBD2 matching 10 bases. The CDR3 nucleotides read TGTGCCAGCAGCAACGGACTAGCGGAAGAGACCCAGTACTTC. This encodes CASSNGLAEETQYF.